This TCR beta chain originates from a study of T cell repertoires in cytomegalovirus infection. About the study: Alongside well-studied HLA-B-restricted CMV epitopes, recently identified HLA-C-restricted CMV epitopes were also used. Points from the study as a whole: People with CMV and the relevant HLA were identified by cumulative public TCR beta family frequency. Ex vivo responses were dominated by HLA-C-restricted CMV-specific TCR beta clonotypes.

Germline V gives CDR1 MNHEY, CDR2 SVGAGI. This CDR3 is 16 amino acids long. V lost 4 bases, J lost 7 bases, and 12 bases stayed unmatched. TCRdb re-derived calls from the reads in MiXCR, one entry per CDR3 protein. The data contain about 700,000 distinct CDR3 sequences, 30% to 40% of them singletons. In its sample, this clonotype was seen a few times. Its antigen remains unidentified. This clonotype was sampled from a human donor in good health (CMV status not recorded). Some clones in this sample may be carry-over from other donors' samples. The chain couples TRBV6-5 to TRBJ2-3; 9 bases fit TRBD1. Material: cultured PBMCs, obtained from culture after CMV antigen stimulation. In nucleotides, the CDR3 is TGTGCCAGCAGTTTGGATCGGGACAGGGTGATGCATACGCAGTATTTT. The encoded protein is CASSLDRDRVMHTQYF.